Below, 23 T cell receptor beta chains from the same sample are listed, as sequenced in a study of blood T cell repertoires in COVID-19. Data came from immunoSEQ multiplex PCR; TCRdb stores just in-frame clones and leaves some out. The sample has 150,000 to 200,000 clones; 70% to 80% are singletons. Material for sequencing was peripheral blood. These receptors all stem from a man aged 60 to 69 with acute or convalescent COVID-19.

This clone was counted between two and nine times. This chain uses TRBV19 with TRBJ1-1; no definite D call. V gave up 1 base and J gave up 1 base, with 10 bases separating them. Germline V gives CDR1 LNHDA, CDR2 SQIVND (reference sequence). This CDR3 is built from 15 residues. CDR3 sequence: CASSIGGGRNTEAFF. DNA for the CDR3: TGTGCCAGTAGTATAGGAGGAGGGAGGAACACTGAAGCTTTCTTT.

V and J are TRBV30 and TRBJ1-1, with 7 bases that match TRBD1. The CDR3 length is 15 residues. The V segment lost 2 bases and the J segment 1 base; nucleotides outside the gene matches: 7. The germline gives CDR1 GTSNPN, CDR2 SVGIG (reference sequence). The CDR3 DNA sequence: TGTGCCTGGAGTCCACTACAGGGGACGAACACTGAAGCTTTCTTT. Its translation: CAWSPLQGTNTEAFF. The variable domain in full, completed from reference TRBV30 and TRBJ1-1, reads SQTIHQWPATLVQPVGSPLSLECTVEGTSNPNLYWYRQAAGRGLQLLFYSVGIGQISSEVPQNLSASRPQDRQFILSSKKLLLSDSGFYLCAWSPLQGTNTEAFFGQGTRLTVV.

V is TRBV5-8 and J is TRBJ1-4, with 8 nucleotides matching TRBD1. Trimming cost V 4 bases and J 4 bases; bases outside gene matches: 6. Germline V lookup: CDR1 SGHTS, CDR2 YDEGEE. The CDR3 runs 15 residues. The CDR3 loop reads CASSPRGQVNEKLFF. CDR3 in DNA: TGTGCCAGCAGCCCCCGGGGACAGGTTAATGAAAAACTGTTTTTT. Full variable domain (remainder filled in from reference TRBV5-8 and TRBJ1-4): EAGVTQSPTHLIKTRGQQATLRCSPISGHTSVYWYQQALGLGLQFLLWYDEGEERNRGNFPPRFSGRQFPNYSSELNVNALELEDSALYLCASSPRGQVNEKLFFGSGTQLSVL.

The chain joins TRBV4-1 to TRBJ2-5; 7 positions agree with TRBD1. The CDR3 is made up of 14 amino acids. Trimming took 6 bases from V and 3 from J; bases not matched to a gene: 7. Germline assignment: CDR1 MGHRA and CDR2 YSYEKL. The DNA of the CDR3 is TGCGCCAGCAGTTTGACAGGGTCGGAAGAGACCCAGTACTTC. Translated, it gives CASSLTGSEETQYF.

The gene calls are TRBV7-3 and TRBJ2-2; TRBD1 matches at 7 bases. The germline V gene has CDR1 SGHTA and CDR2 FQGTGA. V was pared by 2 bases and J by 1 base, with 4 bases of the junction left unmatched. The CDR3 sequence is 16 residues long. The CDR3 nucleotides read TGTGCCAGCAGCTTATACGGGACAGTGAACACCGGGGAGCTGTTTTTT. Amino acids: CASSLYGTVNTGELFF.

V usage is TRBV5-5 and J usage is TRBJ1-3, with unresolved D. V was clipped by 1 base and J by 4 bases, with 9 bases between them. The CDR3 extends over 14 amino acids. CDR1 is SGHKS, CDR2 YYEKEE, per germline (reference sequence). The CDR3 sequence is CASSLRHSGNTIYF. The CDR3 region has the DNA TGTGCCAGCAGCTTGCGACACTCCGGAAACACCATATATTTT.

The J gene is TRBJ1-5, the V gene TRBV19, with a tentative D call TRBD1 (5 bases). This CDR3 region has 15 residues. V was shortened by 5 bases and J by 3 bases, with 14 bases between the two germline ends. The germline gives CDR1 LNHDA, CDR2 SQIVND (reference sequence). CDR3 in amino acids: CASSPTGGYNQPQHF. CDR3 bases: TGTGCCAGTAGTCCCACGGGGGGTTACAATCAGCCCCAGCATTTT.

The V call is TRBV2, the J call TRBJ2-7; possibly TRBD1 for D (5 bases). Trimming cost V 3 bases and J 1 base, with 10 bases left between them. The CDR3 sequence is 14 residues long. The germline V gene encodes CDR1 SNHLY and CDR2 FYNNEI. The CDR3 coding sequence is TGTGCCAGCAGTGATGGGCAGGGATCCTACGAGCAGTACTTC. Amino acids: CASSDGQGSYEQYF.

The rearrangement uses TRBV10-3 and TRBJ2-4, with D possibly matching TRBD1 (6 bases). CDR1 is ENHRY, CDR2 SYGVKD, per germline. This CDR3 region has 16 residues. V was cut by 0 bases and J by 6 bases, with 15 bases left in between. CDR3 sequence: CAISESNWGQGNIQYF. The DNA of the CDR3 is TGTGCCATCAGTGAGTCGAACTGGGGGCAAGGAAACATTCAGTACTTC.

V gene TRBV7-9 combines with J gene TRBJ1-2; D unresolved. The V end was cut by 5 bases, the J end by 7 bases, with 8 bases between. The length of the CDR3 is 11 residues. The V gene's germline CDR1 is SEHNR and CDR2 FQNEAQ (reference sequence). This CDR3 is CASSPPSGYTF. Here the CDR3 DNA reads TGTGCCAGCAGCCCCCCCAGTGGCTACACCTTC.

The chain employs TRBV29-1 and TRBJ2-1; a possible D gene is TRBD2 (6 bases). Trimming pared 1 base from V and 5 bases from J, leaving 12 bases between. Germline V gene lookup returns CDR1 SQVTM and CDR2 ANQGSEA. The CDR3 spans 14 residues. This CDR3 is CSVEGGGTDNEQFF. CDR3 DNA sequence: TGCAGCGTTGAAGGAGGAGGGACCGACAATGAGCAGTTCTTC.

This rearrangement joins TRBV19 to TRBJ2-7; maybe TRBD1 (6 bases). CDR3 size: 14 residues. Deletions cut 0 bases from V and 3 bases from J, with 9 bases between. Germline CDR1 LNHDA, CDR2 SQIVND (reference sequence). CDR3 sequence reads: CASSIEGGNYEQYF. For the CDR3, the DNA is TGTGCCAGTAGTATAGAAGGGGGTAACTACGAGCAGTACTTC.

The CDR3 here is CASSTRGGGADTQYF. The CDR3, as DNA: TGTGCCAGCTCTACGAGGGGGGGCGGCGCAGATACGCAGTATTTT. The gene calls are TRBV18 and TRBJ2-3, with TRBD2 as a possible D gene (7 bases). Germline assignment: CDR1 KGHSH and CDR2 LQKENI. Trimming took 6 bases from V and 4 from J, leaving 17 bases between them. This CDR3 contains 15 residues.

The chain couples TRBV2 to TRBJ2-7, with D perhaps matching TRBD1 (6 bases). The CDR3 has 15 amino acids. Trimming pared 1 base from V and 2 bases from J, leaving 12 bases between. Looked up from germline, CDR1 is SNHLY and CDR2 is FYNNEI. The CDR3 region has the DNA TGTGCCAGCAGTGAAGGAGACAGGTTTGCCTACGAGCAGTACTTC. Translation gives CASSEGDRFAYEQYF. The full variable domain, completed using reference TRBV2 and TRBJ2-7, is EPEVTQTPSHQVTQMGQEVILRCVPISNHLYFYWYRQILGQKVEFLVSFYNNEISEKSEIFDDQFSVERPDGSNFTLKIRSTKLEDSAMYFCASSEGDRFAYEQYFGPGTRLTVT.

The chain has TRBV18 and TRBJ1-3, with 8 bases identical to TRBD1. Losses at the gene ends were 1 base for V and 3 bases for J; bases not matched to a gene: 5. Germline V gene sequence: CDR1 KGHSH, CDR2 LQKENI. This CDR3 has 16 amino acids. The CDR3 here is CASSPRAGGSGNTIYF. CDR3 DNA: TGTGCCAGCTCACCACGAGCAGGGGGCAGTGGAAACACCATATATTTT.

This chain joins TRBV2 and TRBJ2-5; tentatively, D is TRBD1 (6 bases). V lost 6 bases, J lost 2 bases, and 13 bases lay in between. This CDR3 has 14 amino acids. Per the germline V gene, CDR1 is SNHLY and CDR2 is FYNNEI. CDR3 bases: TGTGCCAGCAGGGGGCAGGGGCTACAAGAGACCCAGTACTTC. This codes for CASRGQGLQETQYF.

V is TRBV24-1 and J is TRBJ2-5; TRBD1 might be the D (6 bases). CDR3 length equals 17 residues. CDR1 and CDR2 (germline): KGHDR, SFDVKD. The V end lost 0 bases, the J end lost 1 base, and 14 bases lay between the germline ends. In nucleotides, the CDR3 is TGTGCCACCAGTGATTTGGGATTTGGGGGCCTCCAAGAGACCCAGTACTTC. The encoded protein is CATSDLGFGGLQETQYF.

The rearrangement links TRBV12-3 or TRBV12-4 to TRBJ1-1; 8 bases align to TRBD1. V was pared by 5 bases and J by 8 bases, with 7 bases of the junction left unmatched. This CDR3 comprises 13 residues. The CDR3 sequence: CASSDRQGQEAFF. The CDR3 DNA reads as TGTGCCAGCAGTGATCGACAGGGGCAGGAAGCTTTCTTT.

V and J are TRBV7-2 and TRBJ2-1; 9 bases align to TRBD2. CDR1 SGHTA and CDR2 FQGNSA come from the germline V gene. V trimming: 4 bases; J trimming: 6 bases; junction bases outside the gene matches: 10. The CDR3 is made up of 16 amino acids. The CDR3 loop is CASSSQWGSGGNEQFF. The CDR3 coding sequence is TGTGCCAGCAGCTCTCAATGGGGTAGCGGGGGCAATGAGCAGTTCTTC. The whole variable domain, filled in from reference TRBV7-2 and TRBJ2-1, reads GAGVSQSPSNKVTEKGKDVELRCDPISGHTALYWYRQSLGQGLEFLIYFQGNSAPDKSGLPSDRFSAERTGGSVSTLTIQRTQQEDSAVYLCASSSQWGSGGNEQFFGPGTRLTVL.

The chain employs TRBV7-3 and TRBJ2-1, with a possible D match to TRBD1 (5 bases). Germline V gene sequence: CDR1 SGHTA, CDR2 FQGTGA. V was pared by 4 bases and J by 8 bases, with 12 bases between. The CDR3 loop spans 13 amino acids. Here the CDR3 DNA reads TGTGCCAGCAGCTCGCAGGGTAACGATGAGCAGTTCTTC. It translates to CASSSQGNDEQFF.

The rearrangement joins TRBV6-6 to TRBJ1-6; D not resolved. The CDR3 contains 15 residues. The V end was cut by 0 bases, the J end by 10 bases, with 13 bases between. Germline-derived CDR1 and CDR2 are MNHNY and SVGAGI (reference sequence). In DNA form, the CDR3 reads TGTGCCAGCAGTTACTCGATTATGGGAGACTCACCCCTCCACTTT. As protein: CASSYSIMGDSPLHF.

V and J are TRBV18 and TRBJ1-6; the D is unclear. The length of the CDR3 is 14 residues. V lost 1 base to trimming and J lost 11 bases, with 12 bases between them. From germline, CDR1 is KGHSH and CDR2 LQKENI. The CDR3 DNA reads as TGTGCCAGCTCACCACGCTGGGAGTTGCCACCCCTCCACTTT. The encoded protein is CASSPRWELPPLHF.

This chain uses TRBV5-1 with TRBJ2-7, with 7 bases identical to TRBD1. This CDR3 spans 15 amino acids. Germline assignment: CDR1 SGHRS and CDR2 YFSETQ. V dropped 0 bases and J dropped 5; count of bases not matched to a gene: 8. The CDR3 DNA reads TGCGCCAGCAGCTTGGGAACAGGGGTTTTCCACGAGCAGTACTTC. Its translation: CASSLGTGVFHEQYF.